This paragraph covers one T cell receptor (beta chain) sequence. This record belongs to a study of T cell responses to AZD1222 COVID-19 vaccine. V was clipped by 5 bases and J by 5 bases; unmatched bases: 13. Germline V gene lookup returns CDR1 SGHTA and CDR2 FQGNSA. CDR3 length: 17 residues. Assay used: immunoSEQ multiplex PCR; TCRdb lists only in-frame clones, some missing. The sample has about 110,000 clones; 80% to 90% are singletons. The chain combines TRBV7-2 with TRBJ2-7, with 12 bases that match TRBD2. The sequencing here drew on peripheral blood, taken 28 days after the second AZD1222 dose. This TCR was recovered from an adult who received the AZD1222 COVID-19 vaccine. In DNA form, the CDR3 reads TGTGCCAGCAGCCGGCCCCCGCTAGCGGGAGGGCCCCACGAGCAGTACTTC. It specifies CASSRPPLAGGPHEQYF.